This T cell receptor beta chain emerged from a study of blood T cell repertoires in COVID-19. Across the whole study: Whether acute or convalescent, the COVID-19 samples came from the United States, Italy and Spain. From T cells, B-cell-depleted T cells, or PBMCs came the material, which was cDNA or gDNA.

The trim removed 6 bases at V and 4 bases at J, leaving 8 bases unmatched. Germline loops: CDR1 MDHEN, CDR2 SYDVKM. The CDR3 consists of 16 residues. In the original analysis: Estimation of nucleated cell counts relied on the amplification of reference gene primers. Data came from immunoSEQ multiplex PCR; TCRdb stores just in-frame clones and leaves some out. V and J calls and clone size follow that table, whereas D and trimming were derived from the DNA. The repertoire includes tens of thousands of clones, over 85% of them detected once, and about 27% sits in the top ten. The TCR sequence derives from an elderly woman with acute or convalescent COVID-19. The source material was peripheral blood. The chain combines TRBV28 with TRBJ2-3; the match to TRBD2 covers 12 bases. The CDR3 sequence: CASRPPLAGGPDTQYF. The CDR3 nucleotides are TGTGCCAGCAGGCCTCCACTAGCGGGGGGCCCAGATACGCAGTATTTT.